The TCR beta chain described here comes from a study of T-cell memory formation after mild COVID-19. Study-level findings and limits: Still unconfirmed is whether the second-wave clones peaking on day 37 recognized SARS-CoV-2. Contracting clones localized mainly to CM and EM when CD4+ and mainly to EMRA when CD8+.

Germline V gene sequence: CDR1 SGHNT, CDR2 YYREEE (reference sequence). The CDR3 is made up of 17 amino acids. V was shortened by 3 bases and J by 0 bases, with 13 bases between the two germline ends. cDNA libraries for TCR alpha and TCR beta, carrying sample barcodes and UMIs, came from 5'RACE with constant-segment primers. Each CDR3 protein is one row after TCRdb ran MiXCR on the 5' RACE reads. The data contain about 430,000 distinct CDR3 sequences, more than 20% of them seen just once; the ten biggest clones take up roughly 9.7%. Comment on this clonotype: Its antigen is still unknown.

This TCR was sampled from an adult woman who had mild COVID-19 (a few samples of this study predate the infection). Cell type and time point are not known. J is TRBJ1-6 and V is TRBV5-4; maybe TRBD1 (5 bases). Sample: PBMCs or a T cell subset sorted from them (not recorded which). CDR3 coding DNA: TGTGCCAGCAGCTATACGCAGGGTAGCTCCTATAATTCACCCCTCCACTTT. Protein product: CASSYTQGSSYNSPLHF.